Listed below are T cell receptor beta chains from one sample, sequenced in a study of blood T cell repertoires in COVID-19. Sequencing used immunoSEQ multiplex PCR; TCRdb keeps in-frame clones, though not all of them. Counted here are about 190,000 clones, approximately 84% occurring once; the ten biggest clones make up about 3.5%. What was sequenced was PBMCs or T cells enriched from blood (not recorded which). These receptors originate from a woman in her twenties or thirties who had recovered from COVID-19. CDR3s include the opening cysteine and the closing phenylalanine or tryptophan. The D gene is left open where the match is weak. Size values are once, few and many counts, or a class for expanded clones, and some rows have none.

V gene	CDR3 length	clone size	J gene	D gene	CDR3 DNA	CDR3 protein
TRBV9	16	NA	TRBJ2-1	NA	TGTGCCAGCAGCGCCCGGTATGTGGGAGAGAACAATGAGCAGTTCTTC	CASSARYVGENNEQFF
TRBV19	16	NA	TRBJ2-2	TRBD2	TGTGCCAGTATGTCCCTAGCGGGGGGCCTCACCGGGGAGCTGTTTTTT	CASMSLAGGLTGELFF
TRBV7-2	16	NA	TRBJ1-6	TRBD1	TGTGCCAGCAGAGACGACGCGGGGACAGCCAATTCACCCCTCCACTTT	CASRDDAGTANSPLHF
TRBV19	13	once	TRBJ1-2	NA	TGTGCCAGTAGTATGCAGAGCGACTATGGCTACACCTTC	CASSMQSDYGYTF
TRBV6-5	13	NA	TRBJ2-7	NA	TGTGCCAGCAGGCCTAGAAGAGTATACGAGCAGTACTTC	CASRPRRVYEQYF
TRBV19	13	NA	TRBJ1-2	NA	TGTGCCAGTAGTATAGTGGCAGGACAAGGCTACACCTTC	CASSIVAGQGYTF
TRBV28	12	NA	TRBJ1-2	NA	TGTGCCAGCAGTCCCACGGAGAGAGGCTACACCTTC	CASSPTERGYTF
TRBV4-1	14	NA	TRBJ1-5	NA	TGCGCCAGTGATTACAGGGCGGGAGGTCAGCCCCAGCATTTT	CASDYRAGGQPQHF
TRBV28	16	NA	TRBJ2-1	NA	TGTGCCAGCAGTCCCGGGGGAGCGAGTGGGTACAATGAGCAGTTCTTC	CASSPGGASGYNEQFF
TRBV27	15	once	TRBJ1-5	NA	TGTGCCAGCAGTTTATCGAGCCAGGGTAATCAGCCCCAGCATTTT	CASSLSSQGNQPQHF
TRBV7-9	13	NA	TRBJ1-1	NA	TGTGCCAGCAGCTTAGTAGGACAGATGAACGCTTTCTTT	CASSLVGQMNAFF
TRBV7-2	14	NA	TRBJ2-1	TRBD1	TGTGCCAGCAGCCCGCGGACAGGGGAGGGAGAGCAGTTCTTC	CASSPRTGEGEQFF
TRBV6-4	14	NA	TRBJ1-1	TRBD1	TGTGCCAGCAGTGATAGGGGGCCCAACACTGAAGCTTTCTTT	CASSDRGPNTEAFF
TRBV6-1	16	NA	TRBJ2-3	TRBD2	TGTGCCAGCAGTGCAACTAGCGGGGGCCACACAGATACGCAGTATTTT	CASSATSGGHTDTQYF
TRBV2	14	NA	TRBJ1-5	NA	TGTGCCAGCAGTGAAGAAGGGGTCCCGGAGCCCCAGCATTTT	CASSEEGVPEPQHF
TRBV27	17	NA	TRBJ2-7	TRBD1	TGTGCCAGCAGTCAAATGGGATCGGGGACAGGGTCCTACGAGCAGTACTTC	CASSQMGSGTGSYEQYF
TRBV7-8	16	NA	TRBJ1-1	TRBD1	TGTGCCAGCAGCCTTCGGGACAGACTAACTAAGACTGAAGCTTTCTTT	CASSLRDRLTKTEAFF
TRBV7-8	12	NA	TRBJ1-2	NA	TGTGCCAGCAGCCCGCGCGTCAATGGCTACACCTTC	CASSPRVNGYTF
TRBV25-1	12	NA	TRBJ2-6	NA	TGTGCCAGCAGGGAGGGGGCCAACGTCCTGACTTTC	CASREGANVLTF
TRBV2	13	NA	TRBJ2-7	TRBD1	TGTGCCAGCAGTAAAGACAGGGGCTCCGAGCAGTACTTC	CASSKDRGSEQYF
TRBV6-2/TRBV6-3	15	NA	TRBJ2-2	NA	TGTGCCAGCAGTTACATACGGTCGAACACCGGGGAGCTGTTTTTT	CASSYIRSNTGELFF
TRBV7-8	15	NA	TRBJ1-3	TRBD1	TGTGCCAGCAGCTCACAGGGGTCTACTGGAAACACCATATATTTT	CASSSQGSTGNTIYF
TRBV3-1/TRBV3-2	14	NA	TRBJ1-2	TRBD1	TGTGCCAGCAGCTCCGGGACAGGAATTTATGGCTACACCTTC	CASSSGTGIYGYTF
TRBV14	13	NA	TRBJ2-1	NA	TGTGCCAGCAGCCAGTCACAGTGGAATGAGCAGTTCTTC	CASSQSQWNEQFF
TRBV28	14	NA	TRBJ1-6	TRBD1	TGTGCCAGCAAGCGAGGGACAGATAATTCACCCCTCCACTTT	CASKRGTDNSPLHF
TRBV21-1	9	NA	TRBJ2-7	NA	TGTGCCAGCAGCAAAGACAAGTACTTC	CASSKDKYF
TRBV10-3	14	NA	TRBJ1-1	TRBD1	TGTGCCATCAGCCCGGGACAGGGATCGTTGGAAGCTTTCTTT	CAISPGQGSLEAFF
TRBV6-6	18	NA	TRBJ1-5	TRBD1	TGTGCCAGCAGTCTATCCGGGACAGGGGTTTGGAGCAATCAGCCCCAGCATTTT	CASSLSGTGVWSNQPQHF
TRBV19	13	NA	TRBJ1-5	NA	TGTGCCAGTAGTATAGATCAAGTTGCGACCCAGCATTTT	CASSIDQVATQHF
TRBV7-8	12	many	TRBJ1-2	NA	TGTGCCAGCAGCGCGGGCCGGTATGGCTACACCTTC	CASSAGRYGYTF
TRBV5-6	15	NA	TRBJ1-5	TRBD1	TGTGCCAGCAGGCGCCGGGACAGGGACAATCAGCCCCAGCATTTT	CASRRRDRDNQPQHF
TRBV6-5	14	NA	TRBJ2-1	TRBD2	TGTGCCAGTCGTCAAGGACTAGCGGGAGCTAGGCAGTTCTTC	CASRQGLAGARQFF
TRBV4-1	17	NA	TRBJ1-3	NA	TGCGCCAGCAGCCCCCAGTTCCGGGAAAGCTCTGGAAACACCATATATTTT	CASSPQFRESSGNTIYF
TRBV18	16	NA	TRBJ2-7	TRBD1	TGTGCCAGCTCACCCCCAGGGGACAGGGGCACCTACGAGCAGTACTTC	CASSPPGDRGTYEQYF
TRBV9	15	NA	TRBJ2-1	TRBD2	TGTGCCAGCAGCGTATTCCCTAGCGGGAGCTATGAGCAGTTCTTC	CASSVFPSGSYEQFF
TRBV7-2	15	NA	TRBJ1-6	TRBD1	TGTGCCAGCAGCTTACTTACAGGGGTGGATTCACCCCTCCACTTT	CASSLLTGVDSPLHF
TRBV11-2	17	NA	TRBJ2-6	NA	TGTGCCAGCAGCCGGGCTGGGAGGACCCCCGGGGCCAACGTCCTGACTTTC	CASSRAGRTPGANVLTF
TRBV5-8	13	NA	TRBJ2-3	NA	TGTGCCAGCCGACAGAAGAGCACAGATACGCAGTATTTT	CASRQKSTDTQYF
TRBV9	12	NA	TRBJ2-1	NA	TGTGCCAGCAGCCCCCCATTCAATGAGCAGTTCTTC	CASSPPFNEQFF
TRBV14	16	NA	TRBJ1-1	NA	TGTGCCAGCAGCAGGCTGCAGGTGCCCACGGACACTGAAGCTTTCTTT	CASSRLQVPTDTEAFF